This T cell receptor (beta chain) was recorded in a study of OX40 agonist ivuxolimab in advanced cancers. The germline V gene has CDR1 SGHRS and CDR2 YFSETQ. The CDR3 runs to 13 residues. Trimming pared 3 bases from V and 6 bases from J, leaving 12 bases between. The table came from immunoSEQ multiplex PCR; TCRdb's copy has only in-frame clones and leaves some out. The sample has approximately 46,000 clones; 80% are singletons. The rearrangement links TRBV5-1 to TRBJ2-5; D is undetermined. The sample here was CD4+ or CD8+ T cells sorted from blood, taken in a trial of the OX40 agonist ivuxolimab. The receptor was derived from an adult with an advanced solid tumor such as melanoma, head and neck, liver or kidney cancer. The CDR3 protein is CASSSESTQTQYF. The CDR3 DNA is TGCGCCAGCAGCTCCGAGAGCACTCAGACCCAGTACTTC.